One TCR beta chain is described in this entry. The antigen is unknown. Donors in the study were healthy people who gave bone marrow. Trimming pared 5 bases from V and 7 bases from J, leaving 12 bases between. This CDR3 has 13 amino acids. Germline-derived CDR1 and CDR2 are MNHNY and SVGAGI (reference sequence). This entry comes from a study of cytomegalovirus exposure and HLA in healthy donors. Points from the study as a whole: A later analysis linked around 15,000 TCR beta sequences to HLA alleles at 0.05 false discovery rate. As was reported, the HLA-A and HLA-B alleles of most subjects were accurately predicted from TCR beta sequences. V- and J-gene trimming of TCR beta was linked (in a later analysis) to a missense DCLRE1C variant.

The PCR was carried out with 60 Vbeta primers and 13 Jbeta primers. Data came from immunoSEQ multiplex PCR; TCRdb stores just in-frame clones and leaves some out. This repertoire shows tens of thousands of clones, around 72% found once; its top ten account for roughly 15%. The sample consisted of PBMCs. The clonotype was recovered from a male donor in good health and CMV-seropositive. The J gene is TRBJ2-1, the V gene TRBV6-6, with no clear D. The CDR3 sequence: CASSEAFGNEQFF. CDR3 nucleotide sequence: TGTGCCAGCAGTGAGGCATTCGGGAATGAGCAGTTCTTC.